What follows are 28 T cell receptor beta chains derived from one specimen sequenced in a study of breast tumors, draining lymph nodes, adjacent tissues. TCRdb called the multiplex PCR reads again in MiXCR, with one record for every CDR3 protein. There are tens of thousands of distinct CDR3 sequences in the sample; 23% occur only once, and more than 6.5% lies in the top ten. Sequencing input: breast tumor tissue. Every receptor here comes from a female donor with breast cancer. Some clones in this sample may be carry-over from other donors' samples.

This clonotype was detected many times. CDR3 DNA sequence: TGTGCCAGCAGCTTAGGATCGAGTGACGCGGAGCAGTTCTTC. It codes for CASSLGSSDAEQFF. The chain has TRBV11-2 and TRBJ2-1; D call uncertain. V was trimmed by 1 base and J by 10 bases, leaving 14 bases between them. This CDR3 has 14 residues. Germline V gene sequence: CDR1 SGHAT, CDR2 FQNNGV.

This clonotype was seen at least ten times. The gene calls are TRBV19 and TRBJ1-2, with D unresolved. This CDR3 spans 11 amino acids. V lost 2 bases, J lost 6 bases, and 4 bases lay in between. Germline V gives CDR1 LNHDA, CDR2 SQIVND (reference sequence). CDR3 DNA: TGTGCCAGTAGTATATTTAATGGCTACACCTTC. This translates into CASSIFNGYTF.

This clonotype was counted ten times or more. The chain employs TRBV5-1 and TRBJ2-5; TRBD2 matches at 13 bases. Germline CDR1 and CDR2: SGHRS and YFSETQ. V shed 5 bases, J shed 5 bases, and the junction held 9 bases outside the gene matches. The CDR3 contains 16 residues. The CDR3: CASRFGTSGVSETQYF. CDR3 coding DNA: TGCGCCAGCAGATTCGGGACTAGCGGGGTTTCGGAGACCCAGTACTTC.

This clonotype has just one count. The junction differs from germline at one of its ends, possibly a read error. This chain uses TRBV10-3 with TRBJ1-3; 7 nucleotides line up with TRBD1. Germline V gives CDR1 ENHRY, CDR2 SYGVKD. The CDR3 is 14 residues long. The CDR3 here is CAITTQGEGNTIHF. The DNA of the CDR3 is TGTGCCATCACTACCCAGGGGGAAGGTAACACCATACATTTT.

This clonotype was seen a few times. The genes are TRBV10-3 and TRBJ1-1; 7 nucleotides match TRBD1. This CDR3 region has 14 residues. After removal of 10 bases from V and 7 bases from J, the junction contained 15 bases not matched to a gene. Germline CDR1 and CDR2: ENHRY and SYGVKD. CDR3 sequence reads: CATHPTGTVYEAFF. The CDR3, as DNA: TGTGCCACGCATCCCACCGGGACAGTGTATGAAGCTTTCTTT.

This clonotype was counted ten times or more. The CDR3 loop is CASSFSRDGELFF. Here the CDR3 DNA reads TGTGCCAGCTCTTTCTCCCGGGACGGGGAGCTGTTTTTT. The chain carries TRBV18 and TRBJ2-2; the D gene is possibly TRBD2 (5 bases). The V gene lost 6 bases and the J gene lost 7 bases, with 12 bases spanning the gap. Germline V gene data show CDR1 as KGHSH and CDR2 as LQKENI. This CDR3 has 13 residues.

Many counts were recorded for this clonotype. The chain has TRBV7-9 and TRBJ2-5; 9 bases fit TRBD2. Germline CDR1 reads SEHNR; CDR2 reads FQNEAQ (reference sequence). J lost 5 bases, V lost 0 bases, and 4 bases had no gene match. The CDR3 totals 15 residues. The CDR3, as DNA: TGTGCCAGCAGCTTAGCTTCCACTAGCGGGGAGACCCAGTACTTC. Translated: CASSLASTSGETQYF. The whole variable domain, filled in from reference TRBV7-9 and TRBJ2-5, reads DTGVSQNPRHKITKRGQNVTFRCDPISEHNRLYWYRQTLGQGPEFLTYFQNEAQLEKSRLLSDRFSAERPKGSFSTLEIQRTEQGDSAMYLCASSLASTSGETQYFGPGTRLLVL.

Many counts were recorded for this clonotype. This rearrangement joins TRBV6-2 or TRBV6-3 to TRBJ1-2; 7 positions match TRBD1. The V segment lost 5 bases and the J segment 2 bases; nucleotides outside the gene matches: 5. Germline V gives CDR1 MNHEY, CDR2 SVGEGT. This CDR3 spans 14 amino acids. The CDR3: CASSMTGSNYGYTF. The CDR3 bases are TGTGCCAGCAGTATGACAGGGTCGAACTATGGCTACACCTTC.

The chain uses TRBV20-1 and TRBJ2-4; TRBD1 matches at 8 bases. The CDR3 runs to 13 residues. Germline V CDR1 and CDR2: DFQATT, SNEGSKA (reference sequence). The junction had 3 bases not matched to a gene; V was cut back by 4 bases and J by 4 bases. CDR3 loop: CSANGQGKNIQYF. The CDR3 nucleotides are TGCAGTGCTAACGGACAGGGAAAAAACATTCAGTACTTC.

This clonotype has a count of ten or more. The chain employs TRBV2 and TRBJ2-1; 8 nucleotides match TRBD1. Germline CDR1 is SNHLY and CDR2 is FYNNEI. The CDR3 consists of 15 residues. Losses at the gene ends were 7 bases for V and 4 bases for J; bases not matched to a gene: 9. The CDR3 spells CASIPSGTGYNEQFF. The DNA for the CDR3 is TGTGCCAGCATCCCCTCGGGGACAGGTTACAATGAGCAGTTCTTC.

As to this clonotype: With a much larger clone just one base away, this may be a read error. V gene TRBV20-1 combines with J gene TRBJ2-1; the D gene is possibly TRBD2 (6 bases). Germline loops: CDR1 DFQATT, CDR2 SNEGSKA (reference sequence). CDR3 length equals 11 residues. V lost 7 bases and J 8 bases, leaving 12 bases between the germline ends. CDR3: CSGSGEDEQFF. In DNA, the CDR3 is TGCAGTGGTTCCGGGGAGGATGAGCAGTTCTTC.

The gene calls are TRBV7-9 and TRBJ1-1; no reliable D call. Germline CDR1 and CDR2: SEHNR and FQNEAQ (reference sequence). The CDR3 totals 15 residues. Trimming shortened V by 1 base and J by 1 base, and 10 bases separated the two germline ends. The CDR3 here is CASSLVWKGNTEAFF. Here the CDR3 DNA reads TGTGCCAGCAGCTTAGTCTGGAAGGGGAACACTGAAGCTTTCTTT.

This clonotype is labeled medium-sized. The CDR3 nucleotides are TGTGCCAGCAGCTTATTAGCTAGCGGGTCTAAGGGCTATGAGCAGTTCTTC. It is translated as CASSLLASGSKGYEQFF. The rearrangement joins TRBV7-6 to TRBJ2-1; TRBD2 agrees at 8 bases. Germline CDR1 SGHVS, CDR2 FNYEAQ. V was pared by 2 bases and J by 8 bases, with 14 bases of the junction left unmatched. CDR3 length: 17 residues.

This clonotype has a handful of counts. The chain uses TRBV3-1 and TRBJ1-1; D might be TRBD1 (5 bases). The CDR3 is made up of 15 amino acids. Germline lookup yields CDR1 LGHDT and CDR2 YNNKEL (reference sequence). V lost 1 base, J lost 1 base, and 10 bases lay in between. The CDR3 DNA reads as TGTGCCAGCAGCCAAGGTACAGGATCGAACACTGAAGCTTTCTTT. Amino acids: CASSQGTGSNTEAFF.

This clonotype was counted ten times or more. The rearrangement joins TRBV5-1 to TRBJ2-3; D call uncertain. Germline V gene data show CDR1 as SGHRS and CDR2 as YFSETQ. V gave up 2 bases and J gave up 2 bases, with 12 bases separating them. The CDR3 has 15 amino acids. The CDR3 coding sequence is TGCGCCAGCAGCTTTGAGCAGGTTATCACAGATACGCAGTATTTT. Translating gives CASSFEQVITDTQYF. Supplemented by reference TRBV5-1 and TRBJ2-3, the full variable domain reads KAGVTQTPRYLIKTRGQQVTLSCSPISGHRSVSWYQQTPGQGLQFLFEYFSETQRNKGNFPGRFSGRQFSNSRSEMNVSTLELGDSALYLCASSFEQVITDTQYFGPGTRLTVL.

This clonotype was observed many times. This chain uses TRBV6-1 with TRBJ2-2; D not resolved. Deletions cut 7 bases from V and 0 bases from J, with 12 bases between. The V gene's germline CDR1 is MNHNS and CDR2 SASEGT. The CDR3 is 15 amino acids. In DNA, the CDR3 is TGTGCCAGCACTCGTGGATACTCGAACACCGGGGAGCTGTTTTTT. Translating gives CASTRGYSNTGELFF.

There are many counts of this clonotype. This chain joins TRBV7-9 and TRBJ2-2, with D possibly called TRBD1 or TRBD2 (5 bases each). Looked up from germline, CDR1 is SEHNR and CDR2 is FQNEAQ (reference sequence). Trimming removed 5 bases from V and 6 bases from J, with 13 bases in between. The CDR3 loop spans 14 amino acids. The CDR3 coding sequence is TGTGCCAGCAGCGAACTATGGGGGTCCGGGGAGCTGTTTTTT. Translation: CASSELWGSGELFF.

V is TRBV19 and J is TRBJ2-1; D gene ambiguous. There are 15 residues in the CDR3. Trimming removed 2 bases at V and 6 bases at J, with 14 bases between. Looked up from germline, CDR1 is LNHDA and CDR2 is SQIVND (reference sequence). CDR3 amino acids: CASSIPRLGFNEQFF. Written as DNA, the CDR3 is TGTGCCAGTAGTATACCACGCTTGGGCTTCAATGAGCAGTTCTTC.

This clonotype was found many times. This chain joins TRBV2 and TRBJ2-7; D remains unclear. Deletions cut 4 bases from V and 6 bases from J, with 7 bases between. From germline, CDR1 is SNHLY and CDR2 FYNNEI. CDR3 length: 11 amino acids. This chain's CDR3 is CASSVMSEQYF. CDR3 nucleotide sequence: TGTGCCAGCAGTGTTATGTCCGAGCAGTACTTC.

As concerns this clonotype: Germline and junction disagree at one end, which may indicate a read error. J is TRBJ2-1 and V is TRBV27; 10 bases fit TRBD2. Germline assignment: CDR1 MNHEY and CDR2 SMNVEV (reference sequence). There are 16 residues in the CDR3. The CDR3 DNA follows: TGTGCCAGCAGTCAACTAGCGGGATACCTCTACAATGGGCAGTTCTTC. It yields the protein CASSQLAGYLYNGQFF.

This clonotype was detected many times. The chain couples TRBV2 to TRBJ2-7; the D is unclear. The V end was cut by 9 bases, the J end by 0 bases, with 18 bases between. CDR1 is SNHLY and CDR2 is FYNNEI in the germline V gene. This CDR3 comprises 15 residues. CDR3 sequence reads: CASSPRPAFSYEQYF. The CDR3 DNA follows: TGTGCCAGTTCCCCGAGGCCCGCCTTCTCCTACGAGCAGTACTTC.

Ten or more counts support this clonotype. The chain recombines TRBV27 with TRBJ2-3, with D perhaps TRBD1 (6 bases). The CDR3 runs to 17 residues. The germline gives CDR1 MNHEY, CDR2 SMNVEV (reference sequence). V lost 5 bases and J lost 0, with 18 bases in between. The CDR3 protein is CASSRGQIVTSTDTQYF. CDR3 DNA sequence: TGTGCCAGCAGTCGAGGACAGATAGTTACTAGCACAGATACGCAGTATTTT.

This chain joins TRBV5-6 and TRBJ2-4; a weak D match, TRBD1 (5 bases). V lost 9 bases to trimming and J lost 9 bases, with 22 bases between them. CDR3 length: 14 residues. From germline, CDR1 is SGHDT and CDR2 YYEEEE. CDR3 in amino acids: CATTASGQGSIQYF. The CDR3 nucleotides are TGTGCCACAACGGCCTCAGGCCAGGGAAGCATTCAGTACTTC.

This clonotype was observed many times. This chain uses TRBV11-2 with TRBJ2-1; the D is unclear. CDR1 SGHAT and CDR2 FQNNGV come from the germline V gene. The germline V and J ends were trimmed by 8 bases and 7 bases, with 18 bases remaining between them. The CDR3 totals 14 residues. CDR3 protein: CASYNSPSNNEQFF. DNA of the CDR3: TGTGCCAGCTACAATAGCCCCAGCAATAATGAGCAGTTCTTC. The whole variable domain, remainder taken from reference TRBV11-2 and TRBJ2-1, is EAGVAQSPRYKIIEKRQSVAFWCNPISGHATLYWYQQILGQGPKLLIQFQNNGVVDDSQLPKDRFSAERLKGVDSTLKIQPAKLEDSAVYLCASYNSPSNNEQFFGPGTRLTVL.

This clonotype was seen ten or more times. This sequence joins TRBV25-1 and TRBJ2-7, with D possibly matching TRBD1 (5 bases). This CDR3 has 15 amino acids. Looked up from germline, CDR1 is MGHDK and CDR2 is SYGVNS. Trimming left V 1 base short and J 0 bases short, with 10 bases between. CDR3 DNA sequence: TGTGCCAGCAGTGAATTTGCAGGGAACTCCTACGAGCAGTACTTC. Protein product: CASSEFAGNSYEQYF.

The J gene is TRBJ2-1, the V gene TRBV9; maybe TRBD2 (6 bases). From germline, CDR1 is SGDLS and CDR2 YYNGEE. This CDR3 has 17 residues. With 3 bases removed from V and 5 bases from J, the gap between germline ends came to 21 bases. The CDR3 coding sequence is TGTGCCAGCAGCGGCCCCTTTAGCGGCAAAGGCAACAATGAGCAGTTCTTC. The encoded protein is CASSGPFSGKGNNEQFF.

At least ten counts were recorded for this clonotype. This chain uses TRBV27 with TRBJ2-7; D ambiguous. The CDR3 length is 11 residues. The V gene lost 7 bases and the J gene lost 3 bases, with 7 bases spanning the gap. In germline, CDR1 is MNHEY, CDR2 SMNVEV (reference sequence). CDR3 bases: TGTGCCAGCACCTCGGGCTACGAGCAGTACTTC. Translated, it gives CASTSGYEQYF.

This clonotype was picked up a small number of times. The V gene is TRBV20-1, the J gene TRBJ2-4, with D hard to call. In germline, CDR1 is DFQATT, CDR2 SNEGSKA (reference sequence). The CDR3 sequence is 18 residues long. The germline V and J ends were trimmed by 6 bases and 2 bases, with 26 bases remaining between them. The CDR3 here is CSAKPIQAFGPSKNIQYF. The CDR3 coding sequence is TGCAGTGCCAAACCAATCCAAGCGTTCGGCCCTTCCAAAAACATTCAGTACTTC.